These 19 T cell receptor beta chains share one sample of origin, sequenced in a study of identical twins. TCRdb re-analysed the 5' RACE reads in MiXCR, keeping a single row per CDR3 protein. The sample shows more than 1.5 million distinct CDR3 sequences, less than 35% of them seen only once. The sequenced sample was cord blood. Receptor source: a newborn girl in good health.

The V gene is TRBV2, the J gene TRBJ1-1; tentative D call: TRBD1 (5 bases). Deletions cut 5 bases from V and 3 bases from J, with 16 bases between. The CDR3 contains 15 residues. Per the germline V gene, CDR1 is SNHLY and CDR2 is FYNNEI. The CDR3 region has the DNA TGTGCCAGCAGTCGACGGGGCAGGGATTACACTGAAGCTTTCTTT. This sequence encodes CASSRRGRDYTEAFF.

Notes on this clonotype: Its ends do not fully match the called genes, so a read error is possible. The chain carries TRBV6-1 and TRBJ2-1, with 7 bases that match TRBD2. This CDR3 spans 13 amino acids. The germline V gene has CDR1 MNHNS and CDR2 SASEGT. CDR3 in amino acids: CATGRISYNKQFF. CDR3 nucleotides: TGTGCCACCGGGAGGATCTCCTACAATAAGCAGTTCTTC.

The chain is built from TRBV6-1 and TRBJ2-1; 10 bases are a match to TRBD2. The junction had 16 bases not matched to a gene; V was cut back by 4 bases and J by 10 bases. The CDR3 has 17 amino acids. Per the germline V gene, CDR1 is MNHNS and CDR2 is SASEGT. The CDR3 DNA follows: TGTGCCAGCAGTGCCCTTACACGGACTAGCGGACGGGCGGAGCAGTTCTTC. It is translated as CASSALTRTSGRAEQFF.

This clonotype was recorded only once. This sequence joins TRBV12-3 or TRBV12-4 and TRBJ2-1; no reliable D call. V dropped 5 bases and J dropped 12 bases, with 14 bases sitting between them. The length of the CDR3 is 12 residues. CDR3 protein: CASSPGIYRQFF. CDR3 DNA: TGTGCCAGCAGTCCTGGGATATATAGGCAGTTCTTC.

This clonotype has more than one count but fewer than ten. This CDR3 reads CASNNTSGYNEQFF. As DNA, the CDR3 is TGTGCCAGCAATAATACTAGCGGATACAATGAGCAGTTCTTC. V gene TRBV27 combines with J gene TRBJ2-1; 8 bases line up with TRBD2. J gave up 4 bases and V 7 bases, and 6 bases lay outside the gene matches. The CDR3 is 14 amino acids. CDR1 and CDR2 from the germline V gene are MNHEY and SMNVEV (reference sequence).

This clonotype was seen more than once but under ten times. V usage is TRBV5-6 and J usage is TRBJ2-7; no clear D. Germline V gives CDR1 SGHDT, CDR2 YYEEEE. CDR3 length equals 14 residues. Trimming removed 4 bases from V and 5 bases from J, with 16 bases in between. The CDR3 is CASSPRTAWHEQYF. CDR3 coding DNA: TGTGCCAGCAGCCCTCGGACGGCTTGGCACGAGCAGTACTTC.

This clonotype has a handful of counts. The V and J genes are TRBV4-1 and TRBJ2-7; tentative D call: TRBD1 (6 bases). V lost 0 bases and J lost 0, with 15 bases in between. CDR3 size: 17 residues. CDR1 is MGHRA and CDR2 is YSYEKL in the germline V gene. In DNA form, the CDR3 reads TGCGCCAGCAGCCAAGAAAGACCCTGGGACACCTCCTACGAGCAGTACTTC. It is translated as CASSQERPWDTSYEQYF.

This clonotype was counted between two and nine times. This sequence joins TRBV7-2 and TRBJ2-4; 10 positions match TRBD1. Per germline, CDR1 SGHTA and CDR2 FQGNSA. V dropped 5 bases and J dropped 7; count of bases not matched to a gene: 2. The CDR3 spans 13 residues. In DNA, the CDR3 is TGTGCCAGCAGCGACAGGGGGCGCAACATTCAGTACTTC. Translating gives CASSDRGRNIQYF. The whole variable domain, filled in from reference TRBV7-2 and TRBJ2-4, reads GAGVSQSPSNKVTEKGKDVELRCDPISGHTALYWYRQSLGQGLEFLIYFQGNSAPDKSGLPSDRFSAERTGGSVSTLTIQRTQQEDSAVYLCASSDRGRNIQYFGAGTRLSVL.

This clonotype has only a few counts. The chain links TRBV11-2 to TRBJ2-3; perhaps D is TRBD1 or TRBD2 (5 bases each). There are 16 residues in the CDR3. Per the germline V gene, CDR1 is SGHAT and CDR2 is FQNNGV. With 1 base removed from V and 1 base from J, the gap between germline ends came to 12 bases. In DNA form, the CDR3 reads TGTGCCAGCAGCTTAGCAGGGACCCGGCGCACAGATACGCAGTATTTT. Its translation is CASSLAGTRRTDTQYF.

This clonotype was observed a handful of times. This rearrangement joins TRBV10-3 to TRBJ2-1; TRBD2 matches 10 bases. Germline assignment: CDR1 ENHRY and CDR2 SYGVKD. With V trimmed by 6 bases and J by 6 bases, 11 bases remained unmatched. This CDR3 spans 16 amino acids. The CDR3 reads CAISLAGALFGNEQFF. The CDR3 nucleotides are TGTGCCATCAGCCTAGCGGGGGCCCTTTTCGGCAATGAGCAGTTCTTC.

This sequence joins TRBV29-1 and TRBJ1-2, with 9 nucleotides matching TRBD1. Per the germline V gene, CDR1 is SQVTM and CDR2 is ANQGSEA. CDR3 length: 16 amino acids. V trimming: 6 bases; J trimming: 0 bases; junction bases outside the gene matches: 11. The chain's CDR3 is CSVGGDRALANYGYTF. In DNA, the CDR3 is TGCAGCGTAGGGGGGGACAGGGCCTTAGCTAACTATGGCTACACCTTC. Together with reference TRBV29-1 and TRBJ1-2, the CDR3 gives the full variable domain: SAVISQKPSRDICQRGTSLTIQCQVDSQVTMMFWYRQQPGQSLTLIATANQGSEATYESGFVIDKFPISRPNLTFSTLTVSNMSPEDSSIYLCSVGGDRALANYGYTFGSGTRLTVV.

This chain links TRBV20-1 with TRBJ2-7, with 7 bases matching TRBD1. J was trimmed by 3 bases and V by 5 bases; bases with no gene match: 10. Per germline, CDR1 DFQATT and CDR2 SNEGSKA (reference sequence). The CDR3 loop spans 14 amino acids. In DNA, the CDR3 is TGCAGTGCTGGGTGGCGACAGGGTAGCTACGAGCAGTACTTC. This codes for CSAGWRQGSYEQYF.

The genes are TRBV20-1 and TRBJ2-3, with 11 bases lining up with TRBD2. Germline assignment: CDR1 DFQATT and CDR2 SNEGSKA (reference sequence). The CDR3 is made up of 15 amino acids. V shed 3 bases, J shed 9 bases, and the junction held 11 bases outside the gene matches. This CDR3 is CSASIRASGGKTQYF. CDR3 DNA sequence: TGCAGTGCTAGTATTAGGGCTAGCGGGGGGAAGACGCAGTATTTT.

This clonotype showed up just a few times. CDR3 residues: CSARVRDPLGYEQYF. The CDR3 region has the DNA TGCAGTGCTAGAGTCAGGGACCCACTAGGGTACGAGCAGTACTTC. This chain links TRBV20-1 with TRBJ2-7, with D tentatively TRBD1 or TRBD2 (5 bases each). The CDR3 spans 15 residues. The germline V gene encodes CDR1 DFQATT and CDR2 SNEGSKA (reference sequence). The V and J ends lost 1 base and 4 bases respectively, with 17 bases between them.

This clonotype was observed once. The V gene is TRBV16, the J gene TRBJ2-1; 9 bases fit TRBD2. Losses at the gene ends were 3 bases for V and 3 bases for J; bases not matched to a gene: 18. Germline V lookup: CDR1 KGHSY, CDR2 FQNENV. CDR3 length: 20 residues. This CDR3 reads CASSQFPILAGAPFYNEQFF. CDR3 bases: TGTGCCAGCAGCCAGTTCCCTATCTTAGCGGGAGCTCCTTTCTACAATGAGCAGTTCTTC.

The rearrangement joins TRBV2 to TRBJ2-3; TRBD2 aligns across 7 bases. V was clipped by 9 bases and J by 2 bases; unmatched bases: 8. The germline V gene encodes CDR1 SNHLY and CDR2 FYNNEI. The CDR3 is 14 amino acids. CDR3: CARSLERDTDTQYF. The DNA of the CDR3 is TGTGCCAGGTCCCTTGAGCGGGACACAGATACGCAGTATTTT.

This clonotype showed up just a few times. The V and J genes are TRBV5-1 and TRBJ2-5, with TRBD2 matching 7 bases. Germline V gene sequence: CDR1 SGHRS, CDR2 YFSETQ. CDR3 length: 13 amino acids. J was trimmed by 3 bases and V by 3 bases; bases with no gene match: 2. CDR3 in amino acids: CASSYGLEETQYF. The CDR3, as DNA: TGCGCCAGCAGCTACGGACTAGAAGAGACCCAGTACTTC. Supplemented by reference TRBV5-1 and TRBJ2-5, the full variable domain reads KAGVTQTPRYLIKTRGQQVTLSCSPISGHRSVSWYQQTPGQGLQFLFEYFSETQRNKGNFPGRFSGRQFSNSRSEMNVSTLELGDSALYLCASSYGLEETQYFGPGTRLLVL.

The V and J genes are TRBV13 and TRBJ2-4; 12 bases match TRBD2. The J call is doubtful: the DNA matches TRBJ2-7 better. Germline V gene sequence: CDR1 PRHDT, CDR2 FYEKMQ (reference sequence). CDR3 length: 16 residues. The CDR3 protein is CASTSFTSGGRYEQYF. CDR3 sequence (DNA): TGTGCCAGCACCTCCTTTACTAGCGGGGGGAGGTACGAGCAGTACTTC.

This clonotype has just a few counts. CDR3 sequence: CASSLAGGLGYGYTF. The DNA of the CDR3 is TGCGCCAGCAGCTTGGCGGGGGGGCTTGGCTATGGCTACACCTTC. The rearrangement uses TRBV5-1 and TRBJ1-2; possibly TRBD1 for D (6 bases). CDR3 length: 15 residues. The germline gives CDR1 SGHRS, CDR2 YFSETQ. Trimming shortened V by 0 bases and J by 4 bases, and 13 bases separated the two germline ends.